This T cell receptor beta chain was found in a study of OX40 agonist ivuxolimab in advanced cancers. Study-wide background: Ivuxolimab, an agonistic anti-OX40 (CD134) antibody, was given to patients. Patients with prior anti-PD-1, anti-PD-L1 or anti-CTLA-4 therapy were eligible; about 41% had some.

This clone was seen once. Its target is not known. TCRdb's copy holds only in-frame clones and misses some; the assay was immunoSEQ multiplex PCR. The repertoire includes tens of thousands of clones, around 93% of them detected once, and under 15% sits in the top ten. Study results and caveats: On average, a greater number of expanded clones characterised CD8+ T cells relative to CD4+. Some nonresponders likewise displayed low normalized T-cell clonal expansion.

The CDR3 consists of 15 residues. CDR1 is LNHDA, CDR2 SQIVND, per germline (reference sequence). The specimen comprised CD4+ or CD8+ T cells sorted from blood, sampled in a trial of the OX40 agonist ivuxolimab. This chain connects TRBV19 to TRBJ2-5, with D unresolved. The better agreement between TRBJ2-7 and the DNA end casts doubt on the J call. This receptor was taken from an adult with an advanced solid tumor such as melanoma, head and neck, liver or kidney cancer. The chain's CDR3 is CASSITSASSYEQYF. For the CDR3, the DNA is TGTGCCAGTAGTATTACCAGCGCGAGCTCCTACGAGCAGTACTTC.